The entry below gives a single T cell receptor (beta chain) sequence along with its context. The antigen remains undetermined. The data derive from a study of cytomegalovirus exposure and HLA in healthy donors. Overall study: Both the 100 to 150 validation repertoires and the roughly 640 first-cohort repertoires used the same platform, as reported by a later analysis. Study observations and caveats: Overall, about 160 TCR beta chains were annotated as cytomegalovirus-associated.

Separation from the roughly 680-subject first cohort characterized the roughly 120-subject validation cohort, to which the donors belonged. Sequenced by immunoSEQ multiplex PCR; TCRdb stores in-frame clones only, minus some. The sample holds roughly 60,000 clones, 90% to 97% seen once. The germline gives CDR1 SGHTA, CDR2 FQGNSA. The CDR3 is 14 residues long. Between the trimmed V and J ends, which lost 5 bases and 5 bases, there was a span of 15 bases. The receptor was derived from a woman between 18 and 30 years old in good health and CMV-seronegative. This rearrangement joins TRBV7-2 to TRBJ2-5; D is perhaps TRBD1 (7 bases). What was sequenced was PBMCs. As DNA, the CDR3 is TGTGCCAGCAGCCCCCAGGGGGGTCGCGAGACCCAGTACTTC. Its protein is CASSPQGGRETQYF.